These 32 T cell receptor beta chains originate from one sample sequenced in a study of response to subunit inactivated influenza vaccine. TCRdb reprocessed the RT-PCR reads via MiXCR and lists one record per CDR3 protein. Here the sample spans 500,000 to 600,000 distinct CDR3 sequences, 12% to 15% being singletons. The sequencing here drew on PBMCs from blood, taken 11 to 12 days after vaccination. The receptors here all came from a middle-aged man who received an inactivated influenza vaccine.

This clonotype has a handful of counts. V and J are TRBV29-1 and TRBJ2-3; D is ambiguous. V was clipped by 3 bases and J by 1 base, with 8 bases between them. Germline V gene sequence: CDR1 SQVTM, CDR2 ANQGSEA. The CDR3 consists of 13 residues. Written as DNA, the CDR3 is TGCAGCGTTGATGGGATTGGCACAGATACGCAGTATTTT. Its translation: CSVDGIGTDTQYF.

V usage is TRBV2 and J usage is TRBJ1-2, with TRBD1 identical over 7 bases. After removal of 11 bases from V and 4 bases from J, the junction contained 13 bases not matched to a gene. CDR1 and CDR2 (germline): SNHLY, FYNNEI. The CDR3 runs 14 residues. Here the CDR3 reads CAGRTGGGGYGYTF. In DNA form, the CDR3 reads TGTGCCGGGAGGACAGGTGGGGGAGGCTATGGCTACACCTTC.

In DNA form, the CDR3 reads TGTGCCAGCAGCCGATCGGGCGCCGATACGCAGTATTTT. Encoded protein: CASSRSGADTQYF. The gene calls are TRBV12-3 or TRBV12-4 and TRBJ2-3; D uncertain. The CDR3 length is 13 residues. The V gene lost 6 bases and the J gene lost 6 bases, with 13 bases spanning the gap.

This clonotype was found a few times. The chain recombines TRBV12-3 or TRBV12-4 with TRBJ2-1, with D maybe TRBD1 (6 bases). V dropped 3 bases and J dropped 4 bases, with 10 bases sitting between them. The CDR3 loop spans 14 amino acids. The DNA of the CDR3 is TGTGCCAGCAGTTTCCGGACAGATTACAATGAGCAGTTCTTC. Residues: CASSFRTDYNEQFF.

This clonotype has more than one count but fewer than ten. The chain joins TRBV7-8 to TRBJ2-7; 10 bases match TRBD1. The CDR3 covers 14 residues. Germline CDR1 reads SGHVS; CDR2 reads FQNEAQ. The V gene end was trimmed by 4 bases and the J gene end by 2 bases; junction bases not matched to a gene: 2. The CDR3 nucleotides are TGTGCCAGCAGCTGGGGACAGGGGCCCTACGAGCAGTACTTC. Protein sequence: CASSWGQGPYEQYF.

The sample holds a few counts of this clonotype. The chain links TRBV5-1 to TRBJ2-3; TRBD2 aligns across 9 bases. After removal of 0 bases from V and 5 bases from J, the junction contained 7 bases not matched to a gene. This CDR3 comprises 16 residues. From germline, CDR1 is SGHRS and CDR2 YFSETQ. In DNA, the CDR3 is TGCGCCAGCAGCTTGGGACTAGCGGAGGGGAGAGATACGCAGTATTTT. Protein: CASSLGLAEGRDTQYF.

The chain employs TRBV30 and TRBJ1-5; a weak D match, TRBD1 (6 bases). V shed 3 bases and J shed 1 base, with 22 bases lying between them. The CDR3 extends over 18 amino acids. Germline CDR1 GTSNPN, CDR2 SVGIG (reference sequence). The CDR3 sequence is CAWSSYQSGTRSNQPQHF. The CDR3, as DNA: TGTGCCTGGAGCTCTTATCAATCCGGGACAAGAAGCAATCAGCCCCAGCATTTT.

This clonotype occurred a few times. The V and J genes are TRBV7-9 and TRBJ1-5; 10 bases are a match to TRBD1. Germline lookup yields CDR1 SEHNR and CDR2 FQNEAQ (reference sequence). The V and J ends lost 3 bases and 4 bases, in that order; junction bases with no gene match: 3. The CDR3 has 15 amino acids. The CDR3 DNA sequence: TGTGCCAGCAGCTTTGGGACAGGGGAAAATCAGCCCCAGCATTTT. It encodes CASSFGTGENQPQHF.

The rearrangement links TRBV4-3 to TRBJ1-3; no clear D. Germline values: CDR1 LGHNA, CDR2 YSLEER. V lost 0 bases and J 4 bases, leaving 10 bases between the germline ends. The CDR3 is made up of 15 amino acids. CDR3 in amino acids: CASSQDLRAGNTIYF. The CDR3 DNA follows: TGCGCCAGCAGCCAAGATCTGAGGGCGGGAAACACCATATATTTT.

This chain joins TRBV9 and TRBJ1-5, with D perhaps matching TRBD1 (5 bases). The CDR3 is 13 amino acids. V was trimmed by 3 bases and J by 4 bases, leaving 8 bases between them. Germline assignment: CDR1 SGDLS and CDR2 YYNGEE. The CDR3 region is CASSADTNQPQHF. DNA for the CDR3: TGTGCCAGCAGCGCGGACACGAATCAGCCCCAGCATTTT.

The chain is built from TRBV7-6 and TRBJ2-7; no clear D gene. Germline CDR1 is SGHVS and CDR2 is FNYEAQ. The ends were cut back, 5 bases at V and 2 bases at J, with 13 bases in the middle. The length of the CDR3 is 14 residues. This CDR3 reads CASSPGQMPYEQYF. CDR3 coding DNA: TGTGCCAGCAGCCCCGGGCAGATGCCCTACGAGCAGTACTTC.

This clonotype was counted only a few times. Relative to the germline gene, one junction end is altered; a read error may explain this. This chain links TRBV7-7 with TRBJ2-1, with a weak D call TRBD1 (5 bases). The CDR3 is 13 amino acids. Germline values: CDR1 SSHAT, CDR2 FNYEAQ (reference sequence). Here the CDR3 DNA reads TGTGCTAGCAGCTTCTCAAGGGGATTTGAGCAGTTCTTC. It encodes CASSFSRGFEQFF.

The rearrangement links TRBV29-1 to TRBJ2-5, with 9 bases fitting TRBD1. Trimming cost V 5 bases and J 4 bases; bases outside gene matches: 8. The CDR3 is 14 residues long. Germline loops: CDR1 SQVTM, CDR2 ANQGSEA. The CDR3 DNA reads as TGCAGCGTTCCCTACAGGGGGCACGGAGAGACCCAGTACTTC. It is translated as CSVPYRGHGETQYF.

CDR3 sequence (DNA): TGTGCCAGCAGCAAAGCGGCTAGCGGGGATTCCACAGATACGCAGTATTTT. It is translated as CASSKAASGDSTDTQYF. V gene TRBV21-1 combines with J gene TRBJ2-3; the table names TRBD2, a call not compared with the DNA. TRBV21-1 is an annotated pseudogene. This CDR3 region has 17 residues.

The chain joins TRBV7-9 to TRBJ1-4; perhaps TRBD1 as D (5 bases). CDR3 length: 13 amino acids. Germline CDR1 is SEHNR and CDR2 is FQNEAQ (reference sequence). The V gene lost 7 bases and the J gene lost 8 bases, with 14 bases spanning the gap. The chain's CDR3 is CASNGGGTEKLFF. The CDR3 coding sequence is TGTGCCAGCAACGGAGGAGGGACGGAAAAACTGTTTTTT.

A few counts support this clonotype. The rearrangement links TRBV4-2 to TRBJ2-1; D is possibly TRBD2 (6 bases). The V gene's germline CDR1 is LGHNA and CDR2 YNFKEQ. There are 16 residues in the CDR3. V shed 0 bases and J shed 9 bases, with 18 bases lying between them. The CDR3 nucleotides are TGTGCCAGCAGCCAAGAAGTTGGTTGGGGGGATCGTGAGCAGTTCTTC. Translation gives CASSQEVGWGDREQFF.

The chain combines TRBV25-1 with TRBJ2-5; D perhaps matches TRBD1 (6 bases). V lost 8 bases to trimming and J lost 5 bases, with 12 bases between them. This CDR3 is 12 amino acids long. Germline V CDR1 and CDR2: MGHDK, SYGVNS. As DNA, the CDR3 is TGTGCCAGCCGAACAGGGCTGGAGACCCAGTACTTC. Residues: CASRTGLETQYF.

The chain is built from TRBV4-3 and TRBJ2-3, with D tentatively TRBD1 (6 bases). Germline CDR1 is LGHNA and CDR2 is YSLEER. The CDR3 is 17 amino acids. Trimming removed 2 bases from V and 1 base from J, with 16 bases in between. The CDR3 coding sequence is TGCGCCAGCAGCCAACGTTGGGGGCAGGGACGCACAGATACGCAGTATTTT. It translates to CASSQRWGQGRTDTQYF.

In its sample, this clonotype was seen once. This CDR3 reads CASSLAVAGGPGELFF. CDR3 DNA sequence: TGCGCCAGCAGCTTGGCGGTAGCGGGAGGACCCGGGGAGCTGTTTTTT. The rearrangement joins TRBV5-1 to TRBJ2-2; 10 bases agree with TRBD2. The J segment lost 6 bases and the V segment lost 0 bases, leaving 5 bases of the junction unmatched. The germline V gene has CDR1 SGHRS and CDR2 YFSETQ. This CDR3 comprises 16 residues.

The CDR3, as DNA: TGTGCCAGCAGCCCCTATTCTAGCACAGATACGCAGTATTTT. Its protein is CASSPYSSTDTQYF. The chain employs TRBV7-8 and TRBJ2-3; D gene ambiguous. Trimming stripped 5 bases from V and 0 bases from J, with 9 bases between. Germline loops: CDR1 SGHVS, CDR2 FQNEAQ. The CDR3 runs to 14 residues.

The genes are TRBV5-1 and TRBJ2-5; the D gene is possibly TRBD1 (5 bases). The germline V gene has CDR1 SGHRS and CDR2 YFSETQ. The V end lost 0 bases, the J end lost 4 bases, and 13 bases lay between the germline ends. The CDR3 is 15 amino acids. CDR3 DNA sequence: TGCGCCAGCAGCTTGGGGCCTCCCCAGGGAGAGACCCAGTACTTC. This gives the protein CASSLGPPQGETQYF.

This clonotype was detected only a few times. The rearrangement joins TRBV28 to TRBJ2-3; D is ambiguous. The germline gives CDR1 MDHEN, CDR2 SYDVKM. V was clipped by 6 bases and J by 6 bases, with 10 bases between them. The length of the CDR3 is 12 residues. The CDR3 region is CASSRLRDTQYF. The CDR3 nucleotides are TGTGCCAGCAGCCGCTTGAGGGATACGCAGTATTTT.

This clonotype was recorded many times. The chain combines TRBV28 with TRBJ2-7, with 14 positions matching TRBD2. CDR1 is MDHEN, CDR2 SYDVKM, per germline. There are 16 residues in the CDR3. The ends lost 4 bases at V and 0 bases at J; junction bases unmatched: 2. The CDR3 spells CASSYGTSGSSYEQYF. The CDR3 nucleotides read TGTGCCAGCAGTTACGGGACTAGCGGGAGCTCCTACGAGCAGTACTTC.

The V and J genes are TRBV24-1 and TRBJ2-3, with 12 bases fitting TRBD1. This CDR3 spans 15 amino acids. Looked up from germline, CDR1 is KGHDR and CDR2 is SFDVKD. With V trimmed by 4 bases and J by 8 bases, 6 bases remained unmatched. The CDR3 nucleotides read TGTGCCACCAGTGACACCGGGACAGGGGGCATTACGCAGTATTTT. This encodes CATSDTGTGGITQYF.

The chain is built from TRBV12-3 or TRBV12-4 and TRBJ2-3; no clear D. This CDR3 spans 12 amino acids. V lost 5 bases, J lost 7 bases, and 10 bases lay in between. The CDR3 sequence is CASSPVPYTQYF. The CDR3 DNA is TGTGCCAGCAGTCCCGTTCCATATACGCAGTATTTT.

The chain combines TRBV7-2 with TRBJ2-3; D gene ambiguous. The germline V and J ends were trimmed by 3 bases and 6 bases, with 10 bases remaining between them. The CDR3 is 13 amino acids. CDR1 is SGHTA, CDR2 FQGNSA, per germline. The CDR3 bases are TGTGCCAGCAGCTTCGTCCCCCCGGATACGCAGTATTTT. Its protein is CASSFVPPDTQYF.

This sequence joins TRBV20-1 and TRBJ2-7; possibly TRBD1 or TRBD2 for D (5 bases each). Germline CDR1 DFQATT, CDR2 SNEGSKA (reference sequence). This CDR3 is 12 amino acids long. Trimming removed 7 bases from V and 2 bases from J, with 12 bases in between. The CDR3 here is CSGQPGTYEQYF. In DNA form, the CDR3 reads TGCAGTGGACAGCCCGGGACCTACGAGCAGTACTTC.

The sample holds a few counts of this clonotype. The J gene is TRBJ1-4, the V gene TRBV7-9, with D unclear. The CDR3 spans 14 residues. Germline V gene data show CDR1 as SEHNR and CDR2 as FQNEAQ (reference sequence). Trimming pared 1 base from V and 5 bases from J, leaving 8 bases between. Here the CDR3 DNA reads TGTGCCAGCAGCTTAGACGCCAGGAATGAAAAACTGTTTTTT. This gives the protein CASSLDARNEKLFF.

The rearrangement joins TRBV30 to TRBJ2-5; D gene unclear. V dropped 1 base and J dropped 1 base, with 7 bases sitting between them. The CDR3 sequence is 13 residues long. Germline V gene sequence: CDR1 GTSNPN, CDR2 SVGIG (reference sequence). The CDR3 reads CAWSEGTQETQYF. In DNA, the CDR3 is TGTGCCTGGAGTGAAGGAACCCAAGAGACCCAGTACTTC.

The V and J genes are TRBV7-8 and TRBJ2-7; D remains unclear. The CDR3 sequence is 13 residues long. The V gene lost 5 bases and the J gene lost 2 bases, with 10 bases spanning the gap. Germline-derived CDR1 and CDR2 are SGHVS and FQNEAQ. The CDR3 DNA is TGTGCCAGCAGCCCCCCGGCGGCCTACGAGCAGTACTTC. As protein: CASSPPAAYEQYF.

The rearrangement joins TRBV6-5 to TRBJ1-1, with 7 bases fitting TRBD1. Per the germline V gene, CDR1 is MNHEY and CDR2 is SVGAGI. With 3 bases clipped from V and 4 bases from J, the junction kept 11 bases outside the gene matches. CDR3 length equals 16 residues. The CDR3 sequence is CASSYQPGGRITEAFF. In DNA form, the CDR3 reads TGTGCCAGCAGTTATCAGCCAGGGGGTAGGATCACTGAAGCTTTCTTT.

The sample holds a few counts of this clonotype. The genes are TRBV28 and TRBJ2-4; weak D call: TRBD1 (6 bases). Germline CDR1 and CDR2: MDHEN and SYDVKM. This CDR3 comprises 17 residues. The germline V and J ends were trimmed by 1 base and 3 bases, with 16 bases remaining between them. The CDR3 coding sequence is TGTGCCAGCAGTTTATTGCTTGGGACAAGACTCAAAAACATTCAGTACTTC. Translating gives CASSLLLGTRLKNIQYF.